This entry concerns a single T cell receptor beta chain. Antigen: not known. With V trimmed by 7 bases and J by 2 bases, 6 bases remained unmatched. The germline CDR1 and CDR2 sequences are LGHDT and YNNKEL (reference sequence). The CDR3 totals 16 residues. Method: immunoSEQ multiplex PCR; TCRdb's copy keeps in-frame clones and lacks some. The table has more than 100,000 clones, roughly nine tenths seen once; the top ten hold over 1.5%. These data are taken from a study of T cell responses to AZD1222 COVID-19 vaccine. Study-level points and caveats: After the peak T cell response, and only then, were repertoires sampled.

This specimen consisted of peripheral blood, obtained on day 0 of AZD1222 vaccination. V gene TRBV3-1 (or the pseudogene TRBV3-2) combines with J gene TRBJ2-2, with 11 bases aligning to TRBD2. The source of this sequence is an adult in good health. The CDR3 region has the DNA TGTGCCAGCATCATGACTAGCGGGGTTAACACCGGGGAGCTGTTTTTT. This translates into CASIMTSGVNTGELFF.